This T cell receptor beta chain derives from a study of blood T cell repertoires in COVID-19. Overall study: Nucleic acid was either cDNA or gDNA, and it came from T cells, B-cell-depleted T cells, or PBMCs.

Original processing notes: The assay estimated nucleated cells by amplifying reference gene primers. Sequenced by immunoSEQ multiplex PCR; TCRdb stores in-frame clones only, minus some. V and J calls and clone size are as listed in that table; D and trimming were resolved from the DNA. The table includes about 68,000 clones, roughly 87% detected once. CDR3 length: 17 amino acids. Germline V gene sequence: CDR1 MGHRA, CDR2 YSYEKL. The J segment lost 7 bases and the V segment lost 0 bases, leaving 14 bases of the junction unmatched. The material sequenced was peripheral blood. The chain employs TRBV4-1 and TRBJ1-2; TRBD1 matches 7 bases. The sequence came from a man between 45 and 60 years old with active COVID-19. This CDR3 reads CASSQEMAGGMASGYTF. For the CDR3, the DNA is TGCGCCAGCAGCCAAGAGATGGCAGGGGGGATGGCTAGTGGCTACACCTTC.